The 4 T cell receptor beta chains presented below share a single source sample, sequenced in a study of blood T cell repertoires in COVID-19 (dated by TCRdb to between 2020 and 2021). The library was built by means of the immunoSEQ multiplex PCR assay. As stored in TCRdb, this immuneACCESS dataset retains in-frame rearrangements with V and J assigned. A fraction of the clones does not appear; measured against another copy, unresolved V genes explain less than half of the discrepancy, and the remainder lacks a known reason. This sample comprises about 100,000 clones, 85% to 90% of them detected only once. The ten largest account for roughly 32% of the sample. The material sequenced was peripheral blood. The source of these receptors is an elderly woman with acute or convalescent COVID-19.

V is TRBV18 and J is TRBJ2-7; D possibly corresponds to TRBD1 (6 bases). The CDR3 runs to 13 residues. The V and J ends lost 6 bases and 0 bases respectively, with 9 bases between them. Germline V gene data show CDR1 as KGHSH and CDR2 as LQKENI. The CDR3 spells CASSAGDSYEQYF. CDR3 DNA: TGTGCCAGCTCCGCAGGGGACTCCTACGAGCAGTACTTC.

V and J are TRBV5-4 and TRBJ2-3; D may be TRBD1 (6 bases). Looked up from germline, CDR1 is SGHNT and CDR2 is YYREEE (reference sequence). The CDR3 spans 15 residues. V shed 3 bases and J shed 5 bases, with 16 bases lying between them. CDR3 nucleotide sequence: TGTGCCAGCAGCTGGGGGACATCCCGCGGAGATACGCAGTATTTT. Its translation is CASSWGTSRGDTQYF.

This chain uses TRBV28 with TRBJ1-3, with a tentative D call TRBD1 (6 bases). V lost 3 bases to trimming and J lost 3 bases, with 21 bases between them. Per the germline V gene, CDR1 is MDHEN and CDR2 is SYDVKM. The CDR3 runs 18 residues. The CDR3, as DNA: TGTGCCAGCAGTTTGGCCGACAGGCGGACCCCACTTGGAAACACCATATATTTT. It specifies CASSLADRRTPLGNTIYF. Full variable domain (remainder filled in from reference TRBV28 and TRBJ1-3): DVKVTQSSRYLVKRTGEKVFLECVQDMDHENMFWYRQDPGLGLRLIYFSYDVKMKEKGDIPEGYSVSREKKERFSLILESASTNQTSMYLCASSLADRRTPLGNTIYFGEGSWLTVV.

The chain employs TRBV6-2 or TRBV6-3 and TRBJ1-5; D possibly corresponds to TRBD1 (5 bases). The V and J ends lost 2 bases and 1 base respectively, with 9 bases between them. The CDR3 covers 15 residues. The germline CDR1 and CDR2 sequences are MNHEY and SVGEGT. Written as DNA, the CDR3 is TGTGCCAGCAGTTACACAGGACCGAGCAATCAGCCCCAGCATTTT. Protein: CASSYTGPSNQPQHF.